These 15 T cell receptor beta chains share one sample of origin, sequenced in a study of shared clonotypes between healthy human individuals. The method was immunoSEQ multiplex PCR; TCRdb's version includes in-frame clones alone and lacks a portion of them. Of about 730,000 clones listed, approximately 77% are singletons. Sequencing input: memory CD4+ T cells sorted from blood. Subset reported: CD45RA-negative fraction. Receptors originate from a woman aged 25 to 39 in good health.

This clone showed up just a few times. Additional DNA sequences in this sample encode the identical CDR3. The chain uses TRBV5-1 and TRBJ1-2, with no clear D. The CDR3 spans 13 residues. Per the germline V gene, CDR1 is SGHRS and CDR2 is YFSETQ. Deletions cut 4 bases from V and 0 bases from J, with 7 bases between. CDR3 amino acids: CASSLTPNYGYTF. Written as DNA, the CDR3 is TGCGCCAGCAGCCTGACACCTAACTATGGCTACACCTTC.

V gene TRBV7-3 combines with J gene TRBJ1-2; 11 nucleotides match TRBD1. The J segment lost 4 bases and the V segment lost 5 bases, leaving 6 bases of the junction unmatched. This CDR3 spans 15 amino acids. The germline V gene has CDR1 SGHTA and CDR2 FQGTGA. CDR3 in amino acids: CASSPGQGATYGYTF. Written as DNA, the CDR3 is TGTGCCAGCAGCCCTGGACAGGGGGCGACCTATGGCTACACCTTC.

The genes are TRBV27 and TRBJ2-7; no firm D call. Deletions cut 8 bases from V and 4 bases from J, with 21 bases between. The CDR3 has 15 amino acids. Germline CDR1 reads MNHEY; CDR2 reads SMNVEV (reference sequence). The CDR3 is CASQRMALVGYEQYF. The CDR3 coding sequence is TGTGCCAGCCAACGGATGGCGCTAGTCGGTTACGAGCAGTACTTC.

This clone was observed a single time. This chain uses TRBV11-2 with TRBJ1-5; TRBD1 matches at 7 bases. Per the germline V gene, CDR1 is SGHAT and CDR2 is FQNNGV. This CDR3 is built from 15 residues. V trimming: 2 bases; J trimming: 7 bases; junction bases outside the gene matches: 8. In DNA, the CDR3 is TGTGCCAGCAGCTTATCAGGGGGGATACAGCAGCCCCAGCATTTT. Its translation: CASSLSGGIQQPQHF.

V usage is TRBV18 and J usage is TRBJ1-1, with D uncertain. The V end lost 0 bases, the J end lost 1 base, and 6 bases lay between the germline ends. This CDR3 has 14 amino acids. The germline V gene has CDR1 KGHSH and CDR2 LQKENI. The CDR3 sequence is CASSPPDSNTEAFF. The CDR3 DNA reads TGTGCCAGCTCACCACCGGACTCGAACACTGAAGCTTTCTTT.

The chain uses TRBV28 and TRBJ2-4, with D possibly TRBD1 on 5 matching bases. This CDR3 comprises 13 residues. V dropped 2 bases and J dropped 7 bases, with 9 bases sitting between them. The germline CDR1 and CDR2 sequences are MDHEN and SYDVKM. In DNA, the CDR3 is TGTGCCAGCAGTTTAACAGGTTGGAACATTCAGTACTTC. This codes for CASSLTGWNIQYF.

The chain uses TRBV30 and TRBJ2-7, with D maybe TRBD1 (5 bases). The CDR3 spans 13 residues. The germline CDR1 and CDR2 sequences are GTSNPN and SVGIG (reference sequence). The ends were cut back, 3 bases at V and 7 bases at J, with 16 bases in the middle. Here the CDR3 reads CAWSADRPLEQYF. As DNA, the CDR3 is TGTGCCTGGAGCGCTGACAGACCCTTGGAGCAGTACTTC. The full variable domain, its missing parts supplied by reference TRBV30 and TRBJ2-7, is SQTIHQWPATLVQPVGSPLSLECTVEGTSNPNLYWYRQAAGRGLQLLFYSVGIGQISSEVPQNLSASRPQDRQFILSSKKLLLSDSGFYLCAWSADRPLEQYFGPGTRLTVT.

The rearrangement uses TRBV7-9 and TRBJ2-2; D may correspond to TRBD1 or TRBD2 (5 bases each). The germline gives CDR1 SEHNR, CDR2 FQNEAQ (reference sequence). The CDR3 extends over 15 amino acids. V lost 10 bases to trimming and J lost 0 bases, with 15 bases between them. The CDR3, as DNA: TGTGCCATCCTCGAGGTGGGACCGAACACCGGGGAGCTGTTTTTT. Its protein is CAILEVGPNTGELFF.

As for this clone: One end of the junction varies from germline; a read error may be responsible. CDR3 loop: CAISQSLDNEQFF. The CDR3 nucleotides are TGTGCCATCAGTCAGTCCCTTGACAATGAGCAGTTCTTC. V usage is TRBV10-3 and J usage is TRBJ2-1; D is uncertain. CDR3 size: 13 residues. Germline assignment: CDR1 ENHRY and CDR2 SYGVKD.

The chain combines TRBV28 with TRBJ1-1; the D gene is possibly TRBD1 (5 bases). The germline V and J ends were trimmed by 6 bases and 13 bases, with 18 bases remaining between them. CDR1 is MDHEN, CDR2 SYDVKM, per germline. This CDR3 has 12 amino acids. Written as DNA, the CDR3 is TGTGCCAGCAGCGATCCCGGGACCCCCCATTTCTTT. Protein: CASSDPGTPHFF.

The rearrangement links TRBV2 to TRBJ2-1, with TRBD2 as a possible D gene (6 bases). The CDR3 spans 15 residues. Trimming removed 3 bases from V and 7 bases from J, with 16 bases in between. The germline V gene has CDR1 SNHLY and CDR2 FYNNEI. CDR3 nucleotide sequence: TGTGCCAGCAGTGAGAGTAGCGGATGGACGAATGAGCAGTTCTTC. Translation: CASSESSGWTNEQFF.

The rearrangement links TRBV28 to TRBJ1-2, with TRBD1 identical over 7 bases. The CDR3 runs 14 residues. Trimming cost V 7 bases and J 5 bases; bases outside gene matches: 10. Per the germline V gene, CDR1 is MDHEN and CDR2 is SYDVKM. In DNA form, the CDR3 reads TGTGCCAGCATCCAAGGGGGGACAGATTATGGCTACACCTTC. As protein: CASIQGGTDYGYTF.

This clone was observed a single time. This rearrangement joins TRBV6-5 to TRBJ1-1; D is ambiguous. The germline V and J ends were trimmed by 0 bases and 0 bases, with 8 bases remaining between them. Germline V gives CDR1 MNHEY, CDR2 SVGAGI. The CDR3 length is 15 residues. The CDR3: CASSYSKRVNTEAFF. The CDR3 nucleotides are TGTGCCAGCAGTTACTCGAAACGGGTGAACACTGAAGCTTTCTTT.

The chain links TRBV5-1 to TRBJ1-6; D gene ambiguous. V was trimmed by 0 bases and J by 5 bases, leaving 9 bases between them. CDR3 length: 15 residues. Germline values: CDR1 SGHRS, CDR2 YFSETQ. The CDR3 spells CASSLAMADNSPLHF. CDR3 in DNA: TGCGCCAGCAGCTTGGCAATGGCGGATAATTCACCCCTCCACTTT.

The chain has TRBV7-9 and TRBJ2-7; 12 bases are shared with TRBD2. Germline values: CDR1 SEHNR, CDR2 FQNEAQ (reference sequence). Germline trimming cut 6 bases from V and 3 bases from J; bases unmatched to any gene: 6. The CDR3 loop spans 15 amino acids. Here the CDR3 DNA reads TGTGCCAGCAGGCCACTAGCGGGAGGTATCTACGAGCAGTACTTC. Its translation is CASRPLAGGIYEQYF.